Sequencing of this TCR beta chain was carried out in a study of CD8+ T cells in alopecia areata. A few counts support this clone. RNA extraction and reverse transcription yielded cDNA as sequencing template. Libraries were prepared by immunoSEQ multiplex PCR; TCRdb keeps only in-frame clonotypes and omits some of them. This table holds roughly 200,000 clones, around two fifths found once. The sample's treatment: oral pan-JAK inhibitor, 5-10 mg twice daily. V was cut by 6 bases and J by 5 bases, with 17 bases left in between. Per germline, CDR1 MDHEN and CDR2 SYDVKM. This CDR3 region has 14 residues. V and J are TRBV28 and TRBJ2-7, with D tentatively TRBD1 (6 bases). This receptor was taken from a human donor with alopecia areata. The specimen was CD4+ T cells sorted from blood, collected at roughly week 30, from a patient treated with tofacitinib. The DNA of the CDR3 is TGTGCCAGCAGCCCCAGGTCCAGGGGCCACGAGCAGTACTTC. Translated: CASSPRSRGHEQYF.